Below are 19 T cell receptor beta chains sequenced from a single sample in a study of cytomegalovirus exposure and HLA in healthy donors. PCR amplification relied on 60 Vbeta primers (plus 13 Jbeta primers). This table comes from immunoSEQ multiplex PCR, and its TCRdb copy is limited to in-frame clones, with some not included. The sample carries 90,000 to 100,000 clones, roughly 70% recorded once. Sequenced input: PBMCs. The origin of the receptors is a man aged 50 to 59 in good health and CMV-seronegative.

In its sample, this clone was seen a few times. This sequence joins TRBV4-1 and TRBJ2-5, with TRBD2 matching over 9 bases. The DNA end favors TRBJ2-7, so the J call may be wrong. The germline V gene has CDR1 MGHRA and CDR2 YSYEKL. The CDR3 sequence is 15 residues long. The CDR3 region is CASSHNSGGSYEQYF. DNA for the CDR3: TGCGCCAGCAGCCACAATAGCGGGGGCTCCTACGAGCAGTACTTC.

The chain joins TRBV9 to TRBJ1-2; no firm D call. Trimming cost V 3 bases and J 0 bases, with 15 bases left between them. This CDR3 contains 16 residues. Germline loops: CDR1 SGDLS, CDR2 YYNGEE. The CDR3, as DNA: TGTGCCAGCAGCGCTGAATCAGGCAGCACTAACTATGGCTACACCTTC. Translation gives CASSAESGSTNYGYTF.

This clone was detected a few times. This rearrangement joins TRBV6-5 to TRBJ1-6; D is possibly TRBD1 (6 bases). V lost 8 bases and J 18 bases, leaving 26 bases between the germline ends. The CDR3 has 14 amino acids. The germline gives CDR1 MNHEY, CDR2 SVGAGI. The CDR3 sequence: CASSFWRQDSQTHF. For the CDR3, the DNA is TGTGCCAGCTCTTTCTGGCGTCAGGACAGCCAAACCCACTTT.

The sample holds a few counts of this clone. The chain uses TRBV4-1 and TRBJ2-2, with 9 nucleotides matching TRBD2. The CDR3 length is 17 residues. Germline CDR1 MGHRA, CDR2 YSYEKL. The V gene end was trimmed by 5 bases and the J gene end by 4 bases; junction bases not matched to a gene: 11. For the CDR3, the DNA is TGCGCCAGCAGCGCTCGGATGGCGGGGGGGACCACCGGGGAGCTGTTTTTT. Its translation is CASSARMAGGTTGELFF.

This clone was observed a few times. The CDR3 bases are TGTGCCTGGAATCTGGGGCCCTACGAGCAGTACTTC. Amino acids: CAWNLGPYEQYF. J is TRBJ2-7 and V is TRBV30, with a weak D call TRBD1 (5 bases). Trimming took off 4 bases at V and 2 bases at J, with 9 bases between the two ends. The CDR3 consists of 12 residues. Germline CDR1 GTSNPN, CDR2 SVGIG (reference sequence).

V and J are TRBV18 and TRBJ2-3; 9 positions match TRBD1. The V segment lost 6 bases and the J segment 2 bases; nucleotides outside the gene matches: 9. The CDR3 has 16 amino acids. Germline CDR1 reads KGHSH; CDR2 reads LQKENI. CDR3 loop: CASSHGTGIPTDTQYF. DNA for the CDR3: TGTGCCAGCTCCCACGGGACAGGGATTCCCACAGATACGCAGTATTTT.

This clone showed up just a few times. The chain joins TRBV5-4 to TRBJ2-2; a weak D match, TRBD1 (5 bases). The germline gives CDR1 SGHNT, CDR2 YYREEE (reference sequence). The CDR3 length is 15 residues. V was cut by 3 bases and J by 2 bases, with 11 bases left in between. The CDR3 DNA reads TGTGCCAGCAGCTCGCGGACAATCAACACCGGGGAGCTGTTTTTT. As protein: CASSSRTINTGELFF.

The CDR3 loop is CASSPQTSNEQYF. The CDR3, as DNA: TGTGCCAGCTCACCTCAGACTAGCAACGAGCAGTACTTC. The V gene is TRBV18, the J gene TRBJ2-7; TRBD2 matches at 7 bases. CDR1 is KGHSH and CDR2 is LQKENI in the germline V gene. The CDR3 contains 13 residues. J gave up 5 bases and V 3 bases, and 4 bases lay outside the gene matches. Full variable domain (missing parts from reference TRBV18 and TRBJ2-7): NAGVMQNPRHLVRRRGQEARLRCSPMKGHSHVYWYRQLPEEGLKFMVYLQKENIIDESGMPKERFSAEFPKEGPSILRIQQVVRGDSAAYFCASSPQTSNEQYFGPGTRLTVT.

This rearrangement joins TRBV7-9 to TRBJ2-5; TRBD2 aligns across 8 bases. Trimming removed 2 bases from V and 4 bases from J; junction bases left unmatched: 12. The CDR3 loop spans 17 amino acids. CDR1 and CDR2 from the germline V gene are SEHNR and FQNEAQ (reference sequence). This CDR3 reads CASSLSSGSAGSETQYF. The CDR3 nucleotides read TGTGCCAGCAGCTTATCCAGCGGGAGCGCAGGTTCAGAGACCCAGTACTTC.

There are a few counts of this clone. This rearrangement joins TRBV7-2 to TRBJ1-5, with 10 bases fitting TRBD1. The V segment lost 5 bases and the J segment 6 bases; nucleotides outside the gene matches: 4. Germline lookup yields CDR1 SGHTA and CDR2 FQGNSA. This CDR3 contains 14 residues. The CDR3 sequence: CASSRQGAGQPQHF. In nucleotides, the CDR3 is TGTGCCAGCAGCCGACAGGGGGCTGGTCAGCCCCAGCATTTT.

V and J are TRBV10-2 and TRBJ2-7, with D maybe TRBD1 (6 bases). In germline, CDR1 is WSHSY, CDR2 SAAADI. V lost 5 bases, J lost 2 bases, and 13 bases lay in between. The CDR3 covers 14 residues. The DNA for the CDR3 is TGCGCCAGCAGTCCCCAACAGGGCCCCTACGAGCAGTACTTC. This sequence encodes CASSPQQGPYEQYF.

V gene TRBV29-1 combines with J gene TRBJ1-4, with a possible D match to TRBD1 (5 bases). The V end was cut by 7 bases, the J end by 4 bases, with 16 bases between. Germline V CDR1 and CDR2: SQVTM, ANQGSEA. The CDR3 has 14 residues. This chain's CDR3 is CSGRTGMGNEKLFF. DNA for the CDR3: TGCAGCGGACGAACAGGCATGGGTAATGAAAAACTGTTTTTT. Complete variable domain (other parts from reference TRBV29-1 and TRBJ1-4): SAVISQKPSRDICQRGTSLTIQCQVDSQVTMMFWYRQQPGQSLTLIATANQGSEATYESGFVIDKFPISRPNLTFSTLTVSNMSPEDSSIYLCSGRTGMGNEKLFFGSGTQLSVL.

The chain has TRBV27 and TRBJ2-7, with 10 bases lining up with TRBD1. Trimming cost V 2 bases and J 4 bases; bases outside gene matches: 8. CDR3 length: 16 residues. CDR1 and CDR2 from the germline V gene are MNHEY and SMNVEV (reference sequence). The CDR3, as DNA: TGTGCCAGCAGTTTAAAAAGGGGGACAGGGGTGTACGAGCAGTACTTC. This gives the protein CASSLKRGTGVYEQYF.

The gene calls are TRBV28 and TRBJ2-5, with 8 nucleotides matching TRBD2. CDR3 length equals 15 residues. The germline gives CDR1 MDHEN, CDR2 SYDVKM. Trimming cost V 3 bases and J 2 bases; bases outside gene matches: 5. The CDR3 region is CASSFIAGPQETQYF. The CDR3 DNA follows: TGTGCCAGCAGTTTTATAGCGGGACCACAAGAGACCCAGTACTTC.

This clone is a singleton in its sample. V and J are TRBV19 and TRBJ2-3; no clear D. Germline V gene lookup returns CDR1 LNHDA and CDR2 SQIVND (reference sequence). Trimming removed 2 bases at V and 2 bases at J, with 8 bases between. There are 14 residues in the CDR3. The CDR3 DNA reads as TGTGCCAGTAGTATAAGAAAACACACAGATACGCAGTATTTT. Its translation: CASSIRKHTDTQYF. Full variable domain (missing parts from reference TRBV19 and TRBJ2-3): DGGITQSPKYLFRKEGQNVTLSCEQNLNHDAMYWYRQDPGQGLRLIYYSQIVNDFQKGDIAEGYSVSREKKESFPLTVTSAQKNPTAFYLCASSIRKHTDTQYFGPGTRLTVL.

This clone was counted a few times. The gene calls are TRBV28 and TRBJ2-1, with 11 bases matching TRBD1. The CDR3 extends over 16 amino acids. With V trimmed by 5 bases and J by 8 bases, 11 bases remained unmatched. Germline lookup yields CDR1 MDHEN and CDR2 SYDVKM. Here the CDR3 DNA reads TGTGCCAGCAGTCCCCCCACGGGACAGGGGGGCGATGAGCAGTTCTTC. Translating it yields CASSPPTGQGGDEQFF. Drawing the rest from reference TRBV28 and TRBJ2-1, the complete variable domain is DVKVTQSSRYLVKRTGEKVFLECVQDMDHENMFWYRQDPGLGLRLIYFSYDVKMKEKGDIPEGYSVSREKKERFSLILESASTNQTSMYLCASSPPTGQGGDEQFFGPGTRLTVL.

This clone occurred a few times. V gene TRBV7-6 combines with J gene TRBJ1-4, with D maybe TRBD1 (6 bases). This CDR3 is built from 16 residues. Between the trimmed V and J ends, which lost 5 bases and 5 bases, there was a span of 18 bases. Germline V gene data show CDR1 as SGHVS and CDR2 as FNYEAQ. This CDR3 reads CASSMPPGGGNEKLFF. In nucleotides, the CDR3 is TGTGCCAGCAGCATGCCCCCTGGGGGCGGGAATGAAAAACTGTTTTTT.

Only a few counts were recorded for this clone. The CDR3 protein is CSAREGLAAYF. In nucleotides, the CDR3 is TGCAGTGCTAGAGAAGGACTAGCGGCGTACTTC. The genes are TRBV20-1 and TRBJ2-7; 10 bases align to TRBD2. After removal of 0 bases from V and 12 bases from J, the junction contained 2 bases not matched to a gene. CDR3 length: 11 residues. Per the germline V gene, CDR1 is DFQATT and CDR2 is SNEGSKA (reference sequence).

Only a few counts were recorded for this clone. The gene calls are TRBV14 and TRBJ2-7; 9 bases agree with TRBD2. The CDR3 length is 17 residues. J gave up 3 bases and V 1 base, and 10 bases lay outside the gene matches. CDR1 and CDR2 (germline): SGHDN, FVKESK. Written as DNA, the CDR3 is TGTGCCAGCAGCCAAGGCGTCTTGCGGGGGGGCAACTACGAGCAGTACTTC. This translates into CASSQGVLRGGNYEQYF.